The rows below give T cell receptor beta chains drawn from one sample of a study of blood T cell repertoires in COVID-19. Libraries were prepared by immunoSEQ multiplex PCR; TCRdb keeps only in-frame clonotypes and omits some of them. Of more than 200,000 clones in the sample, about 80% were seen once. The specimen was peripheral blood. The receptors stem from an elderly man with acute or convalescent COVID-19. CDR3s include the opening cysteine and the closing phenylalanine or tryptophan. A D gene is named only where the DNA matches it firmly. A clone size is listed for some rows: how often the clone was seen (once, few, many), or a class if it is expanded.

len	j_gene	v_gene	abundance	d_gene	CDR3aa	CDR3nt
16	TRBJ1-2	TRBV4-2	few	NA	CASTSRGQGRNYGYTF	TGTGCCAGCACCTCTAGGGGTCAGGGGCGAAACTATGGCTACACCTTC
16	TRBJ2-1	TRBV11-2	few	NA	CASSLVTGGSYNEQFF	TGTGCCAGCAGCTTAGTTACCGGGGGCTCCTACAATGAGCAGTTCTTC
14	TRBJ2-1	TRBV24-1	NA	NA	CATSDSGAVNEQFF	TGTGCCACCAGTGACTCTGGGGCCGTAAATGAGCAGTTCTTC
15	TRBJ1-2	TRBV6-6	NA	TRBD1	CASSRGTGGWDGYTF	TGTGCCAGCAGCCGTGGGACAGGGGGCTGGGATGGCTACACCTTC
16	TRBJ2-1	TRBV7-9	NA	NA	CASSLAPREVNNEQFF	TGTGCCAGCAGCTTAGCGCCCAGGGAGGTTAACAATGAGCAGTTCTTC
14	TRBJ1-6	TRBV2	NA	NA	CASRTQGEHSPLHF	TGTGCCAGCAGAACACAGGGTGAGCACTCACCCCTCCACTTT
14	TRBJ2-3	TRBV6-5	NA	NA	CASSTGQMFGTQYF	TGTGCCAGCAGCACCGGACAGATGTTCGGTACGCAGTATTTT
17	TRBJ2-5	TRBV7-9	NA	TRBD2	CASSLGTSGRAVETQYF	TGTGCCAGCAGCTTAGGGACTAGCGGGAGGGCCGTAGAGACCCAGTACTTC
16	TRBJ2-2	TRBV7-6	NA	TRBD1	CASSPGQGKNTGELFF	TGTGCCAGCAGCCCCGGACAGGGGAAGAACACCGGGGAGCTGTTTTTT
12	TRBJ2-7	TRBV6-1	NA	NA	CASSEGGYEQYF	TGTGCCAGCAGTGAAGGCGGGTACGAGCAGTACTTC
15	TRBJ2-7	TRBV18	NA	NA	CASSPGAGSSYEQYF	TGTGCCAGCTCACCGGGAGCAGGTTCCTCCTACGAGCAGTACTTC
14	TRBJ1-2	TRBV19	NA	NA	CASSISGLRGGYTF	TGTGCCAGTAGTATATCTGGGCTTCGTGGTGGCTACACCTTC
16	TRBJ1-2	TRBV5-6	NA	TRBD1	CASSLVVTGDTYGYTF	TGTGCCAGCAGCTTGGTCGTGACAGGGGACACCTATGGCTACACCTTC
16	TRBJ1-1	TRBV5-4	NA	TRBD1	CASSSGGTGYLTEAFF	TGTGCCAGCAGCTCAGGGGGGACAGGGTATTTGACTGAAGCTTTCTTT
14	TRBJ1-2	TRBV18	NA	TRBD1	CASSLPGQGRGYTF	TGTGCCAGCTCACTACCGGGACAGGGACGCGGCTACACCTTC
15	TRBJ1-1	TRBV7-2	NA	TRBD1	CASSPWTGLNTEAFF	TGTGCCAGCAGCCCCTGGACAGGGCTGAACACTGAAGCTTTCTTT
13	TRBJ2-7	TRBV11-2	NA	NA	CASSPEVGLEQYF	TGTGCCAGCAGCCCCGAGGTGGGTCTCGAGCAGTACTTC
14	TRBJ2-6	TRBV2	NA	NA	CASRKELGANVLTF	TGTGCCAGCAGGAAGGAGTTAGGGGCCAACGTCCTGACTTTC
16	TRBJ2-7	TRBV10-3	NA	NA	CAISALTRGRVYEQYF	TGTGCCATCAGTGCTTTGACGAGGGGGAGGGTGTACGAGCAGTACTTC
16	TRBJ1-5	TRBV28	few	NA	CASSLPWGPSNQPQHF	TGTGCCAGCAGTTTACCCTGGGGGCCGAGCAATCAGCCCCAGCATTTT
15	TRBJ1-2	TRBV7-2	NA	NA	CASSLAPGGLVGYTF	TGTGCCAGCAGCTTAGCACCCGGGGGGCTCGTTGGCTACACCTTC
18	TRBJ2-1	TRBV24-1	NA	TRBD2	CATSDPGLAGGPGNEQFF	TGTGCCACCAGTGATCCCGGGCTAGCGGGGGGCCCGGGGAATGAGCAGTTCTTC
15	TRBJ1-6	TRBV6-5	NA	NA	CASSYSNRVNSPLHF	TGTGCCAGCAGTTACTCGAACAGGGTAAATTCACCCCTCCACTTT
14	TRBJ1-5	TRBV5-1	NA	NA	CASSLGGKGQPQHF	TGCGCCAGCAGCTTGGGAGGGAAAGGACAGCCCCAGCATTTT
16	TRBJ1-2	TRBV27	NA	TRBD1	CASSQSGTGGRYGYTF	TGTGCCAGCAGCCAATCCGGGACAGGGGGCCGGTATGGCTACACCTTC
18	TRBJ1-2	TRBV6-6	NA	TRBD1	CASSRSGTGGDLVYGYTF	TGTGCCAGCAGTCGATCCGGGACAGGGGGCGATTTGGTCTATGGCTACACCTTC
16	TRBJ2-7	TRBV7-8	NA	NA	CASSLSRERSSYEQYF	TGTGCCAGCAGCTTAAGTCGGGAGAGGAGCTCCTACGAGCAGTACTTC
14	TRBJ1-4	TRBV28	NA	NA	CASSLGGRHEKLFF	TGTGCCAGCAGTTTAGGGGGCAGGCATGAAAAACTGTTTTTT
15	TRBJ1-3	TRBV6-5	NA	NA	CASSQWRAPGNTIYF	TGTGCCAGCAGTCAATGGAGGGCCCCTGGAAACACCATATATTTT
15	TRBJ2-1	TRBV5-8	NA	NA	CASSFGGGPNNEQFF	TGTGCCAGCAGCTTCGGCGGGGGCCCGAACAATGAGCAGTTCTTC
13	TRBJ2-1	TRBV11-2	NA	TRBD2	CASRGLAYNEQFF	TGTGCCAGCCGGGGACTAGCATACAATGAGCAGTTCTTC
13	TRBJ1-2	TRBV5-8	NA	NA	CASSHRDTYGYTF	TGTGCCAGCAGCCACCGGGACACCTATGGCTACACCTTC